This T cell receptor beta chain was sequenced for a study of Ad26.COV2.S vaccination and SARS-CoV-2 variants. Findings and caveats of the study: It was vaccine recipients, not placebo recipients, who had the higher spike-specific TCR breadth. A substantial breadth of spike-specific CD8+ and CD4+ T cell responses after vaccination has been reported.

Profiling relied on immunoSEQ multiplex PCR, and the TCRdb table lists in-frame clones only, not all of them. The sample yields roughly 320,000 clones, around 90% seen once. CDR3 length: 14 residues. V lost 2 bases and J lost 4, with 9 bases in between. Germline V gene sequence: CDR1 SGHTA, CDR2 FQGTGA. On this clone itself: Its antigen is not identified.

Described treatment: roughly 19 received Ad26.COV2.S at low or high dose, single or two shots; about 5 received placebo; per-sample allocation not given. It was on day 63 after the first vaccine or placebo injection that samples were taken. Donation came from an adult in Boston who was aged 18-55 years. The sequence derives from a person aged 18 to 65 who received the Ad26.COV2.S COVID-19 vaccine or a placebo. The V and J genes are TRBV7-3 and TRBJ1-3; possibly TRBD1 for D (5 bases). The material was peripheral blood, obtained in a trial of Ad26.COV2.S vaccine versus placebo. DNA for the CDR3: TGTGCCAGCAGCTTAGTCGCAGGGGGAAACACCATATATTTT. Protein product: CASSLVAGGNTIYF.